These T cell receptor beta chains were read from a single sample in a study of T-cell memory formation after mild COVID-19. One entry per CDR3 protein, called by TCRdb with MiXCR from the 5' RACE reads. The data show over 300,000 distinct CDR3 sequences, 20% to 25% seen once. Sequencing used PBMCs or a T cell subset sorted from them (not recorded which). The receptors originated from a man in his late teens or twenties who had mild COVID-19 (a few samples of this study predate the infection). Cell type and time point are not known. CDR3s include the opening cysteine and the closing phenylalanine or tryptophan. The D gene is left open where the match is weak. Part of the rows lack a size; the others show once, few, many or a class for expanded clones.

d_gene	abundance	j_gene	v_gene	CDR3aa	CDR3nt
TRBD1	.	TRBJ1-4	TRBV7-9	CASSPPGQGVVKLFF	TGTGCCAGCAGCCCGCCAGGACAGGGGGTAGTAAAACTGTTTTTT
.	.	TRBJ1-5	TRBV6-1	CASTTWVKPQHF	TGTGCCAGCACCACTTGGGTGAAGCCCCAGCATTTT
.	.	TRBJ1-1	TRBV12-2	CASRLEGIRTGSGRMNTEAFF	TGTGCAAGTCGCTTAGAGGGAATCCGGACGGGGTCAGGGAGGATGAACACTGAAGCTTTCTTT
.	few	TRBJ2-6	TRBV27	CASTSPQAASGANVLTF	TGTGCCAGCACCTCGCCACAGGCCGCCTCTGGGGCCAACGTCCTGACTTTC
.	many	TRBJ1-1	TRBV20-1	CSAGYTEAFF	TGCAGTGCAGGGTACACTGAAGCTTTCTTT
TRBD2	few	TRBJ2-1	TRBV7-2	CASSASIAGGRGKVF	TGTGCCAGCAGCGCTAGCATAGCGGGGGGCCGGGGCAAGGTCTTC
.	few	TRBJ2-3	TRBV5-1	CASSPSQGTDTQYF	TGCGCCAGCAGTCCAAGCCAGGGCACAGATACGCAGTATTTT
.	.	TRBJ2-3	TRBV30	CALTLLDTQYF	TGTGCCCTTACCCTCCTGGATACGCAGTATTTT
.	few	TRBJ1-1	TRBV4-3	CASSQDSGRRLWAAFF	TGCGCCAGCAGCCAAGATTCAGGACGCCGGTTGTGGGCAGCTTTCTTT
TRBD1	.	TRBJ1-5	TRBV4-1	CASSQTGLWQPQHF	TGCGCCAGCAGCCAGACAGGGCTTTGGCAGCCCCAGCATTTT
TRBD2	many	TRBJ2-1	TRBV5-5	CASSLSGGGSYNEQFF	TGTGCCAGCAGCTTGTCAGGCGGGGGGTCCTACAATGAGCAGTTCTTC
.	many	TRBJ1-1	TRBV24-1	CATSQGEVTEAFF	TGTGCCACCAGCCAGGGTGAAGTGACTGAAGCTTTCTTT
.	few	TRBJ2-1	TRBV7-9	CASSSGQLNEQFF	TGTGCCAGCAGCTCCGGACAGCTCAATGAGCAGTTCTTC
.	few	TRBJ1-1	TRBV6-4	CASSYSDNTEAFF	TGTGCCAGCAGTTACTCCGATAACACTGAAGCTTTCTTT
.	.	TRBJ1-2	TRBV7-8	CASSLAGGEYGYTF	TGTGCCAGCAGCTTGGCAGGAGGGGAATATGGCTACACCTTC
TRBD1	once	TRBJ1-2	TRBV7-2	CASSEPGQGNGYTF	TGTGCCAGCAGCGAACCGGGACAGGGAAATGGCTACACCTTC
.	.	TRBJ1-2	TRBV6-5	CASRREANYGYTF	TGTGCCAGTCGACGGGAAGCTAACTATGGCTACACCTTC
.	.	TRBJ2-2	TRBV24-1	CATSEAGKDTGELFF	TGTGCCACCAGTGAGGCCGGGAAGGACACCGGGGAGCTGTTTTTT
TRBD1	few	TRBJ1-1	TRBV29-1	CSVVAGQLNTEAFF	TGCAGCGTTGTCGCGGGACAGTTGAACACTGAAGCTTTCTTT
.	once	TRBJ2-7	TRBV11-3	CASSLDSGRGYEQYF	TGTGCCAGCAGCTTAGATAGTGGCAGAGGGTACGAGCAGTACTTC
.	.	TRBJ2-3	TRBV7-6	CASSPDPGLDTQYF	TGTGCCAGCAGCCCCGACCCGGGACTAGATACGCAGTATTTT
.	.	TRBJ1-1	TRBV4-3	CASSPGTGLLNTEAFF	TGCGCCAGCAGCCCAGGGACTGGGCTACTGAACACTGAAGCTTTCTTT
TRBD2	.	TRBJ2-5	TRBV5-1	CASSLTQRGAGETQYF	TGCGCCAGCAGCTTGACCCAGCGGGGGGCGGGAGAGACCCAGTACTTC
.	many	TRBJ2-6	TRBV30	CACQKDSGANVLTF	TGTGCCTGCCAGAAAGACTCTGGGGCCAACGTCCTGACTTTC
.	.	TRBJ1-5	TRBV28	CASSRYMMGRNQPQHF	TGTGCCAGCAGCCGCTATATGATGGGGCGCAATCAGCCCCAGCATTTT
.	few	TRBJ2-5	TRBV15	CATSREETQYF	TGTGCCACCAGCAGAGAAGAGACCCAGTACTTC
.	.	TRBJ2-5	TRBV4-1	CASSHGTAKETQYF	TGCGCCAGCAGCCACGGGACTGCGAAAGAGACCCAGTACTTC
.	.	TRBJ2-5	TRBV15	CATSSRVAEETQYF	TGTGCCACCAGCAGCCGGGTAGCGGAAGAGACCCAGTACTTC
.	.	TRBJ2-5	TRBV20-1	CSARERDRATIAETQYF	TGCAGTGCTAGAGAGAGGGACCGGGCCACGATAGCGGAGACCCAGTACTTC
.	.	TRBJ2-3	TRBV24-1	CATSDHARGSTDTQYF	TGTGCCACCAGTGACCACGCTAGGGGGAGCACAGATACGCAGTATTTT
.	many	TRBJ1-1	TRBV6-5	CASSYDWSREAFF	TGTGCCAGCAGTTACGACTGGTCTCGTGAAGCTTTCTTT
.	few	TRBJ1-2	TRBV12-3/TRBV12-4	CASCRDIVYGYTF	TGTGCCAGCTGCCGGGACATCGTCTATGGCTACACCTTC
.	.	TRBJ1-2	TRBV3-1	CASSQGSYAGYTF	TGTGCCAGCAGCCAGGGTTCCTATGCTGGCTACACCTTC
.	few	TRBJ1-2	TRBV20-1	CSAPDQAYYGYTF	TGCAGTGCCCCTGACCAAGCCTACTATGGCTACACCTTC
.	few	TRBJ2-3	TRBV5-1	CASSPMPTATSTDTQYF	TGCGCCAGCAGCCCTATGCCGACAGCCACTAGCACAGATACGCAGTATTTT
.	few	TRBJ2-3	TRBV5-1	CASSLIGRGDTQYF	TGCGCCAGCAGCTTGATCGGACGCGGAGATACGCAGTATTTT
.	.	TRBJ1-4	TRBV15	CATSRGRAPTNEKLFF	TGTGCCACCAGCAGAGGTCGAGCACCAACTAATGAAAAACTGTTTTTT
.	.	TRBJ1-3	TRBV6-5	CASCLDGPVGGGNTIYF	TGTGCCAGCTGTCTTGACGGGCCCGTCGGGGGAGGAAACACCATATATTTT
.	few	TRBJ2-5	TRBV4-2	CASSQGPYRVQETQYF	TGTGCCAGCAGCCAAGGACCTTACAGGGTCCAAGAGACCCAGTACTTC
TRBD1	.	TRBJ1-1	TRBV20-1	CSAPPTGPNTEAFF	TGCAGTGCTCCCCCGACAGGGCCGAACACTGAAGCTTTCTTT
.	few	TRBJ2-3	TRBV7-2	CASSLRRARDTQYF	TGTGCCAGCAGCTTGAGGCGGGCTCGGGATACGCAGTATTTT
TRBD1	.	TRBJ2-5	TRBV5-1	CASSVGTGGWQETQYF	TGCGCCAGCAGCGTGGGGACAGGGGGATGGCAAGAGACCCAGTACTTC
TRBD2	.	TRBJ2-3	TRBV20-1	CSLRGGGTDTQYF	TGCAGTCTACGGGGGGGAGGCACAGATACGCAGTATTTT
.	.	TRBJ1-2	TRBV28	CASSSGGGNYGYTF	TGTGCCAGCAGTTCCGGGGGGGGCAACTATGGCTACACCTTC
.	.	TRBJ1-6	TRBV4-1	CASSLEVSGDSPLHF	TGCGCCAGCAGCCTAGAGGTGTCAGGGGATTCACCCCTCCACTTT
.	.	TRBJ2-4	TRBV14	CASSQTVAKNIQYF	TGTGCCAGCAGCCAGACGGTAGCCAAAAACATTCAGTACTTC
.	.	TRBJ1-1	TRBV7-9	CASSRKGSMNTEAFF	TGTGCCAGCAGCAGGAAGGGGTCCATGAACACTGAAGCTTTCTTT